This entry lists 15 T cell receptor beta chains sequenced from one sample in a study of human T cells and chemical hapten exposure. One entry per CDR3 protein, called by TCRdb with MiXCR from the RACE reads. The repertoire holds fewer than 60,000 distinct CDR3 sequences, approximately 11% seen once, with almost 4% in the top ten. Specified time point: pre-sensitization, week 0. As to treatment: therapeutic diphenylcyclopropenone sensitization with weekly scalp DPC. This specimen was whole blood, taken in connection with sensitization to the hapten diphenylcyclopropenone (DPC). All receptors come from a woman in her forties with alopecia areata. Some clones in this sample may be carry-over from other donors' samples.

CDR3 in DNA: TGTAGCGCGGTTAGCGGCACAGATACGCAGTATTTT. Its translation: CSAVSGTDTQYF. The J gene is TRBJ2-3, the V gene TRBV6-5, with D possibly being TRBD2 (5 bases). Germline V gives CDR1 MNHEY, CDR2 SVGAGI. The CDR3 length is 12 residues.

In its sample, this clonotype was seen a few times. At one boundary the junction diverges from the germline segment, which might be a read error. The chain combines TRBV29-1 with TRBJ1-1; D perhaps matches TRBD1 (5 bases). The CDR3 has 12 residues. Looked up from germline, CDR1 is SQVTM and CDR2 is ANQGSEA. Here the CDR3 reads CSAEAGRTEAFF. The CDR3 nucleotides read TGCAGCGCTGAAGCAGGGCGGACTGAAGCTTTCTTT. The full variable domain, in which reference TRBV29-1 and TRBJ1-1 provide the parts outside the CDR3, is SAVISQKPSRDICQRGTSLTIQCQVDSQVTMMFWYRQQPGQSLTLIATANQGSEATYESGFVIDKFPISRPNLTFSTLTVSNMSPEDSSIYLCSAEAGRTEAFFGQGTRLTVV.

The J gene is TRBJ1-5, the V gene TRBV7-9, with D unresolved. Trimming shortened V by 1 base and J by 9 bases, and 7 bases separated the two germline ends. Germline assignment: CDR1 SEHNR and CDR2 FQNEAQ (reference sequence). The CDR3 is 12 residues long. CDR3 protein: CASSLEGWPQHF. CDR3 nucleotide sequence: TGTGCCAGCAGCTTAGAGGGTTGGCCCCAGCATTTT.

The rearrangement joins TRBV10-1 to TRBJ2-1; the match to TRBD1 covers 12 bases. Germline values: CDR1 WNHNN, CDR2 SYGVQD (reference sequence). V was pared by 6 bases and J by 8 bases, with 5 bases of the junction left unmatched. The CDR3 is 14 residues long. In DNA form, the CDR3 reads TGCGCCAGCAGGCCAGGGACAGGGGGCGATGAGCAGTTCTTC. This codes for CASRPGTGGDEQFF.

The genes are TRBV12-3 or TRBV12-4 and TRBJ1-5; D gene uncertain. The CDR3 extends over 14 amino acids. The ends were cut back, 0 bases at V and 5 bases at J, with 8 bases in the middle. The CDR3 coding sequence is TGTGCCAGCAGTTTAGCGGACGGTTATCAGCCCCAGCATTTT. As protein: CASSLADGYQPQHF.

This clonotype was detected a few times. The chain has TRBV3-1 and TRBJ1-1; D gene uncertain. The germline gives CDR1 LGHDT, CDR2 YNNKEL (reference sequence). V was shortened by 1 base and J by 1 base, with 7 bases between the two germline ends. The CDR3 sequence is 14 residues long. The CDR3 protein is CASSQGPRNTEAFF. Written as DNA, the CDR3 is TGTGCCAGCAGCCAAGGGCCGCGGAACACTGAAGCTTTCTTT.

The genes are TRBV6-2 or TRBV6-3 and TRBJ2-2, with D tentatively TRBD1 or TRBD2 (5 bases each). CDR3 length equals 13 residues. Trimming shortened V by 5 bases and J by 5 bases, and 9 bases separated the two germline ends. The germline CDR1 and CDR2 sequences are MNHEY and SVGEGT. The CDR3 DNA sequence: TGTGCCAGCAGTCCCTGGGGGACCGGGGAGCTGTTTTTT. Translated, it gives CASSPWGTGELFF.

This clonotype has just a few counts. The chain carries TRBV5-4 and TRBJ1-2; D is perhaps TRBD1 (6 bases). V gave up 0 bases and J gave up 6 bases, with 12 bases separating them. The CDR3 contains 14 residues. Germline V gene lookup returns CDR1 SGHNT and CDR2 YYREEE (reference sequence). CDR3 nucleotides: TGTGCCAGCAGCTTGGTAGGGAGGGGGAATGGCTACACCTTC. Encoded protein: CASSLVGRGNGYTF. Together with reference TRBV5-4 and TRBJ1-2, the CDR3 gives the full variable domain: ETGVTQSPTHLIKTRGQQVTLRCSSQSGHNTVSWYQQALGQGPQFIFQYYREEENGRGNFPPRFSGLQFPNYSSELNVNALELDDSALYLCASSLVGRGNGYTFGSGTRLTVV.

This clonotype was picked up many times. The chain combines TRBV6-1 with TRBJ1-5; no clear D. CDR1 and CDR2 (germline): MNHNS, SASEGT. The V end was cut by 3 bases, the J end by 4 bases, with 7 bases between. The CDR3 spans 13 residues. CDR3 sequence (DNA): TGTGCCAGCAGTGACTTGTTGAATCAGCCCCAGCATTTT. Amino acid sequence: CASSDLLNQPQHF.

This clonotype was recorded at least ten times. The rearrangement joins TRBV28 to TRBJ1-2; a weak D match, TRBD1 (5 bases). This CDR3 region has 12 residues. In germline, CDR1 is MDHEN, CDR2 SYDVKM. Trimming stripped 3 bases from V and 4 bases from J, with 6 bases between. This CDR3 is CASSFDSYGYTF. CDR3 in DNA: TGTGCCAGCAGTTTTGACAGCTATGGCTACACCTTC.

This clonotype has more than one count but fewer than ten. V and J are TRBV19 and TRBJ2-3; D assignment may be TRBD1 or TRBD2 (5 bases each). Trimming left V 5 bases short and J 4 bases short, with 16 bases between. The CDR3 covers 15 residues. Germline CDR1 LNHDA, CDR2 SQIVND (reference sequence). The CDR3 protein is CASSPGRGRSDTQYF. CDR3 nucleotide sequence: TGTGCCAGTAGTCCGGGACGCGGGCGGTCAGATACGCAGTATTTT.

This clonotype has more than one count but fewer than ten. The V and J genes are TRBV20-1 and TRBJ1-2; TRBD1 is a possible D gene (5 bases). The germline gives CDR1 DFQATT, CDR2 SNEGSKA (reference sequence). Trimming took off 5 bases at V and 7 bases at J, with 17 bases between the two ends. This CDR3 has 13 residues. The DNA of the CDR3 is TGCAGTGCTCCGATGCCAGGGATAGGTGGCTACACCTTC. It codes for CSAPMPGIGGYTF.

This clonotype occurred many times. This chain connects TRBV7-3 to TRBJ1-1; D unclear. The CDR3 length is 13 residues. Germline CDR1 reads SGHTA; CDR2 reads FQGTGA. With 5 bases removed from V and 0 bases from J, the gap between germline ends came to 7 bases. CDR3 coding DNA: TGTGCCAGCAGCCCCCTTATGAACACTGAAGCTTTCTTT. Protein sequence: CASSPLMNTEAFF.

The chain is built from TRBV5-4 and TRBJ2-1; TRBD2 is a possible D gene (5 bases). This CDR3 spans 16 amino acids. Trimming left V 4 bases short and J 0 bases short, with 14 bases between. Germline-derived CDR1 and CDR2 are SGHNT and YYREEE (reference sequence). The CDR3 region is CASSPRGSNSYNEQFF. CDR3 bases: TGTGCCAGCAGCCCGAGAGGGAGTAACTCCTACAATGAGCAGTTCTTC.

This clonotype was detected many times. The rearrangement uses TRBV19 and TRBJ1-2; D remains ambiguous. Trimming cost V 5 bases and J 2 bases, with 15 bases left between them. Germline-derived CDR1 and CDR2 are LNHDA and SQIVND (reference sequence). The CDR3 runs to 15 residues. The CDR3 loop reads CASSVVPKGNYGYTF. DNA of the CDR3: TGTGCCAGTAGTGTGGTTCCAAAGGGAAACTATGGCTACACCTTC.